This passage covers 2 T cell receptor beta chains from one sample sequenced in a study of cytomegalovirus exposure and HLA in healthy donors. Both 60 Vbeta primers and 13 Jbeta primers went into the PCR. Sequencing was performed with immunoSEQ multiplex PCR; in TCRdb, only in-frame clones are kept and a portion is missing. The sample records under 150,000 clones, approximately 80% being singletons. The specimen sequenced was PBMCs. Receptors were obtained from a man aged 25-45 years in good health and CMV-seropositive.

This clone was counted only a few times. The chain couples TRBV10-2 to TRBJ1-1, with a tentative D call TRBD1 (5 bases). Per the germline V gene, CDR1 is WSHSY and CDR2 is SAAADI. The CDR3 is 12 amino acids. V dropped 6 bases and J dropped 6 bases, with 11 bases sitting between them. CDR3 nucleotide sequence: TGCGCCAGCAGGAGAGGGGAGGCTGAAGCTTTCTTT. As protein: CASRRGEAEAFF.

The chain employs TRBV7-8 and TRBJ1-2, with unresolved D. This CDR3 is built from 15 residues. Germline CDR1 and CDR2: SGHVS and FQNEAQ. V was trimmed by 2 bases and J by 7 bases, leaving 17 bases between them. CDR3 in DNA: TGTGCCAGCAGCTTATCGGGTTCGGCGGGCCTTGGCTACACCTTC. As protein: CASSLSGSAGLGYTF.